This entry lists 17 T cell receptor beta chains sequenced from one sample in a study of blood T cells in healthy people across ages. A J-beta primer mix and a sample-barcoded 5' primer were used in a second PCR of about 7 to 12 cycles. Via MiXCR, TCRdb re-called the 5' RACE reads, giving one row per CDR3 protein. The repertoire has under 1 million distinct CDR3 sequences, roughly 44% of them found once; the top ten carry roughly 19%. Specimen: blood. The receptors come from a man aged 55-75 years in good health.

The V gene is TRBV6-1, the J gene TRBJ2-7; D could derive from TRBD1 or TRBD2 (5 bases each). The J call may be incorrect, as the DNA end agrees better with TRBJ2-5. Germline CDR1 and CDR2: MNHNS and SASEGT. The CDR3 extends over 14 amino acids. CDR3 region: CASSVQPWDETQYF. In DNA form, the CDR3 reads TGTGCCAGCAGTGTTCAACCATGGGACGAGACCCAGTACTTC.

The chain couples TRBV7-2 to TRBJ1-5, with D unresolved. Trimming pared 1 base from V and 3 bases from J, leaving 7 bases between. The CDR3 has 14 amino acids. CDR1 is SGHTA and CDR2 is FQGNSA in the germline V gene. CDR3 residues: CASSLGRINQPQHF. DNA for the CDR3: TGTGCCAGCAGCTTAGGCAGAATCAATCAGCCCCAGCATTTT.

The table lists this clonotype with a few counts. This rearrangement joins TRBV5-5 to TRBJ1-5, with D maybe TRBD1 (5 bases). The CDR3 sequence is 15 residues long. The germline V gene encodes CDR1 SGHKS and CDR2 YYEKEE (reference sequence). Trimming left V 3 bases short and J 0 bases short, with 10 bases between. CDR3 sequence reads: CASSSTVYSNQPQHF. In DNA, the CDR3 is TGTGCCAGCAGCTCGACAGTTTATAGCAATCAGCCCCAGCATTTT.

This chain joins TRBV11-2 and TRBJ1-1, with D unclear. The CDR3 extends over 13 amino acids. Trimming shortened V by 5 bases and J by 7 bases, and 14 bases separated the two germline ends. CDR1 and CDR2 from the germline V gene are SGHAT and FQNNGV. The CDR3 DNA reads as TGTGCCAGCAGCCTAGGAAGACCCCTTGAAGCTTTCTTT. This gives the protein CASSLGRPLEAFF.

The chain links TRBV20-1 to TRBJ1-2, with D maybe TRBD1 (6 bases). The CDR3 sequence is 11 residues long. Germline V lookup: CDR1 DFQATT, CDR2 SNEGSKA (reference sequence). V was trimmed by 6 bases and J by 7 bases, leaving 12 bases between them. The DNA of the CDR3 is TGCAGTGCCGGGACAAATTGTGGCTACACCTTC. Translated, it gives CSAGTNCGYTF.

This clonotype turned up a few times. The rearrangement uses TRBV7-9 and TRBJ1-1; D may be TRBD1 (5 bases). CDR1 and CDR2 from the germline V gene are SEHNR and FQNEAQ (reference sequence). Deletions cut 5 bases from V and 4 bases from J, with 17 bases between. The CDR3 length is 15 residues. In nucleotides, the CDR3 is TGTGCCAGCAGCGGCCGCAGTGGGGCGCCCACTGAAGCTTTCTTT. Residues: CASSGRSGAPTEAFF.

V gene TRBV29-1 combines with J gene TRBJ1-2; 8 nucleotides match TRBD1. The CDR3 has 12 residues. Germline V CDR1 and CDR2: SQVTM, ANQGSEA. V lost 4 bases and J lost 8; bases outside the gene matches: 6. In nucleotides, the CDR3 is TGCAGCGTTGGGACAGGGCTCCTAGGCTACACCTTC. Translated, it gives CSVGTGLLGYTF.

CDR3 amino acids: CASSPLWGGSNQPQHF. The CDR3 DNA sequence: TGTGCCAGCAGTCCCCTTTGGGGTGGGAGCAATCAGCCCCAGCATTTT. The chain carries TRBV27 and TRBJ1-5; no definite D call. The CDR3 is made up of 16 amino acids. The germline V and J ends were trimmed by 5 bases and 1 base, with 15 bases remaining between them. The V gene's germline CDR1 is MNHEY and CDR2 SMNVEV (reference sequence).

This clonotype was seen a single time. This sequence joins TRBV7-9 and TRBJ1-4, with TRBD1 matching over 8 bases. The germline V gene encodes CDR1 SEHNR and CDR2 FQNEAQ (reference sequence). V lost 5 bases and J lost 5; bases outside the gene matches: 7. The CDR3 covers 15 residues. CDR3 bases: TGTGCCAGCAGCCTTCGGACAGGGAAAAATGAAAAACTGTTTTTT. This gives the protein CASSLRTGKNEKLFF.

The chain couples TRBV7-2 to TRBJ1-6; 9 bases agree with TRBD1. V was pared by 1 base and J by 13 bases, with 5 bases of the junction left unmatched. Germline V gene sequence: CDR1 SGHTA, CDR2 FQGNSA. The CDR3 length is 14 residues. This CDR3 is CASSLGTGVAPLHF. DNA for the CDR3: TGTGCCAGCAGCTTAGGGACAGGGGTTGCGCCCCTCCACTTT.

The V gene is TRBV6-5, the J gene TRBJ1-2, with 8 bases fitting TRBD1. Germline V lookup: CDR1 MNHEY, CDR2 SVGAGI. The CDR3 spans 15 residues. V lost 5 bases and J lost 4; bases outside the gene matches: 9. The CDR3 DNA reads TGTGCCAGCAGTCCAACCGGGACAGGTGTCTATGGCTACACCTTC. Encoded protein: CASSPTGTGVYGYTF.

J is TRBJ2-7 and V is TRBV20-1; perhaps TRBD1 as D (5 bases). V dropped 6 bases and J dropped 3 bases, with 12 bases sitting between them. Looked up from germline, CDR1 is DFQATT and CDR2 is SNEGSKA (reference sequence). The CDR3 is made up of 12 amino acids. The CDR3 protein is CSALKGVYEQYF. The CDR3 DNA reads as TGCAGTGCACTGAAAGGGGTCTACGAGCAGTACTTC.

A few counts support this clonotype. The chain joins TRBV9 to TRBJ1-1; no definite D call. V was shortened by 3 bases and J by 1 base, with 7 bases between the two germline ends. From germline, CDR1 is SGDLS and CDR2 YYNGEE. This CDR3 contains 13 residues. CDR3 DNA sequence: TGTGCCAGCAGCGCTCACCAGAACACTGAAGCTTTCTTT. Translating gives CASSAHQNTEAFF. Combining the CDR3 with reference TRBV9 and TRBJ1-1 gives the whole variable domain DSGVTQTPKHLITATGQRVTLRCSPRSGDLSVYWYQQSLDQGLQFLIQYYNGEERAKGNILERFSAQQFPDLHSELNLSSLELGDSALYFCASSAHQNTEAFFGQGTRLTVV.

The chain uses TRBV7-2 and TRBJ2-3; TRBD2 matches at 10 bases. The germline CDR1 and CDR2 sequences are SGHTA and FQGNSA. The CDR3 length is 15 residues. With V trimmed by 2 bases and J by 6 bases, 5 bases remained unmatched. The CDR3: CASSLTSGTADTQYF. The DNA for the CDR3 is TGTGCCAGCAGCTTAACTAGCGGGACAGCGGATACGCAGTATTTT.

The chain employs TRBV5-4 and TRBJ1-1; the D gene is possibly TRBD1 (6 bases). This CDR3 has 16 amino acids. The germline V and J ends were trimmed by 3 bases and 1 base, with 16 bases remaining between them. Germline loops: CDR1 SGHNT, CDR2 YYREEE (reference sequence). In nucleotides, the CDR3 is TGTGCCAGCAGCTCCTTCCTCACAGGGCAGAACACTGAAGCTTTCTTT. It codes for CASSSFLTGQNTEAFF.

The gene calls are TRBV7-7 and TRBJ2-5; 13 bases agree with TRBD2. V lost 3 bases to trimming and J lost 5 bases; unmatched junction nucleotides: 9. CDR1 and CDR2 from the germline V gene are SSHAT and FNYEAQ (reference sequence). The CDR3 spans 17 residues. CDR3: CASSLSARLAGGETQYF. The CDR3 nucleotides read TGTGCCAGCAGCTTGAGTGCGAGACTAGCGGGGGGTGAGACCCAGTACTTC.

This clonotype was observed a handful of times. V usage is TRBV29-1 and J usage is TRBJ2-7; 8 positions match TRBD2. The CDR3 has 15 amino acids. V lost 6 bases to trimming and J lost 0 bases; unmatched junction nucleotides: 10. Germline CDR1 and CDR2: SQVTM and ANQGSEA. The CDR3 reads CSVTGGTTSSYEQYF. CDR3 DNA sequence: TGCAGCGTCACGGGGGGGACAACTAGCTCCTACGAGCAGTACTTC.